This TCR beta chain is drawn from a study of cytomegalovirus exposure and HLA in healthy donors. Study-level information: The same platform was used for the 110 or so validation repertoires as for the approximately 630 first-cohort repertoires, as reported in a later analysis. Study results and caveats: Through in vitro validation, a few CMV-associated chains were shown to be specific for CMV antigens.

This table comes from immunoSEQ multiplex PCR, and its TCRdb copy is limited to in-frame clones, with some not included. Among 250,000 or so clones, about 90% were seen once, and the ten largest hold around 0.34%. Germline V gene sequence: CDR1 SGHAT, CDR2 FQNNGV. V lost 6 bases to trimming and J lost 5 bases, with 16 bases between them. The CDR3 has 14 amino acids. Notes on this clone: No antigen is known for it. The identical CDR3 is also encoded by other nucleotide sequences in the sample.

The J gene is TRBJ1-1, the V gene TRBV11-2; the D gene is possibly TRBD1 (5 bases). The sample taken for sequencing was PBMCs. The sequence came from a woman between 18 and 30 years old in good health and CMV-seronegative. CDR3 region: CASSLVGGDTEAFF. The CDR3 DNA reads TGTGCCAGCAGTCTCGTGGGGGGGGATACTGAAGCTTTCTTT.